This TCR beta chain was captured in a study of neurological immune-mediated disorders (dated by TCRdb to 2018 to 2020). Background on the whole study: Among the approximately 34 multiple sclerosis patients, relapsing-remitting MS accounted for around 30 and secondary progressive MS accounted for 3. The roughly 110 TCR-beta libraries covered PBMC samples along with longitudinal samples, technical triplicates, and paired sorted CD4+ and CD8+ T-cell subsets. The study compared peripheral blood TCR-beta repertoires of HTLV-I-associated myelopathy (HAM/TSP) patients, multiple sclerosis patients and healthy controls using UMI-based sequencing. Of the approximately 68 subjects in the cohort, around 15 were HAM/TSP patients, about 34 were multiple sclerosis patients, and some 20 were healthy controls.

Libraries from unsorted PBMCs were made from 2 million PBMCs kept in RNAlater at -80 degrees C until RNA extraction. The multiple sclerosis patients were enrolled in a US clinical protocol that evaluated disease progression with magnetic resonance imaging. Peripheral blood was subjected to Ficoll-Hypaque density gradient centrifugation to isolate PBMCs, which were then cryopreserved in liquid nitrogen. Germline trimming amounts to 6 bases on V and 6 bases on J, with 6 as the count of junction bases outside the gene matches. The germline V gene sets CDR1 to SGHTA and CDR2 to FQGNSA. The CDR3, cysteine through phenylalanine, is 15 amino acids long. Only the CDR3 region is kept as DNA, spanning 45 bases read in frame from base 1. Summary of the overall study and its limitations: Phylogenetic analysis grouped repertoires from 18 of 34 MS patients into a cluster of related CDR3 sequences, suggesting a possible repertoire-level signature. Expanded clones from different subjects shared no identical CDR3 amino acid sequences, which suggests that TCR-beta repertoires were private in all groups. TCR clonal expansion was highest in HAM/TSP patients and lowest in MS patients, with MS patients falling below even healthy controls. The MS cluster was not associated with any clinical or MRI features, and the authors stated that larger cohorts are needed.

This clonotype was seen ten or more times. Its binding antigen is unknown. One base away there is no much larger clone; base qualities are not given. cDNA synthesis used template-switch 5'RACE with a primer carrying a 10-nucleotide random unique molecular identifier tagging each TCR transcript. Every sequencing run yielded over 190 million TCR-beta sequences covering 15-18 subjects. The RNeasy kit was used to extract total RNA. The KAPA Real-time Library Amplification kit was used to amplify TCR-beta VDJ regions with primers for the TCR constant region and the 5'RACE anchor. Sample indexes and Illumina adaptors were added in a first PCR, and a second PCR then increased library yield. After Ampure bead purification, the TCR product of roughly 650 bp was size-selected on a 2% E-gel SizeSelection system. Before pooling, library quality was assessed on a Bioanalyzer, concentration was determined with Qubit, and library quantification was performed with the Kapa Library Quantification kit. Libraries were sequenced paired-end 2 x 150 bp on an Illumina HiSeq 2500. To increase sequence diversity, about 25-30% phiX was spiked into each library pool. The original pipeline was this. Quality-filtered reads were processed with the UMI-based MiGEC pipeline, which removed over 85% of raw TCR sequences during error correction. IMGT germline references were used for aligning VDJ genes, and each clonotype was defined as a unique CDR3 amino acid sequence together with its V-J genes. Clonal expansion, Shannon diversity and CDR3 relatedness were evaluated with VDJtools (CalcPairwiseDistances, ClusterSamples), while phylogenetic trees were built in CLCbio workbench. Clones with at least 8 unique UMIs were defined as expanded, with this threshold being based on coefficient-of-variation modelling across technical triplicates. The raw public data were reprocessed by TCRdb itself: fastp quality trimming at Q25, MiXCR clonotype calling, in-frame beta chains only. When rows share a CDR3 protein, they turn into one entry using the most common DNA and genes. The V and J calls come from TCRdb's annotation, not from the publication. Here the sample has roughly 60,000 distinct CDR3 sequences; about 2.5% occur a single time. The ten largest clones capture around 2.8% of the sample.

Sequenced material: PBMCs. The clonotype comes from a man aged 50-59 years with multiple sclerosis. The V gene is TRBV7-2 and the J gene is TRBJ2-1; TRBD2 fits 12 bases in the junction. In nucleotides, the sequence is TGTGCCAGCAGGGGAGGACTAGCGGGGATCAATGAGCAGTTCTTC. Its translation reads: CASRGGLAGINEQFF.